This TCR beta chain appears in the sequencing data of a study of blood T cell repertoires in COVID-19. Study information: Collection of acute and convalescent COVID-19 samples took place in the United States, Italy and Spain. PBMCs, B-cell-depleted T cells, or T cells were the source of the cDNA or gDNA that made up the material.

This CDR3 is 13 amino acids long. V was pared by 4 bases and J by 2 bases, with 8 bases between. The germline V gene encodes CDR1 SNHLY and CDR2 FYNNEI. Authors' processing steps: Reference gene primer amplification in the assay estimated nucleated cell counts. The method was immunoSEQ multiplex PCR; TCRdb's version includes in-frame clones alone and lacks a portion of them. The V and J calls and clone size are taken from that table; D and trimming were inferred from the DNA. The sample includes 50,000 to 65,000 clones, roughly 79% of them seen just once. Sequencing was carried out using peripheral blood. The chain combines TRBV2 with TRBJ1-1; D gene uncertain. The receptor's source is an older woman with acute or convalescent COVID-19. The CDR3 DNA reads TGTGCCAGCAGTGTTAGCATCAACACTGAAGCTTTCTTT. It translates to CASSVSINTEAFF.